This TCR beta chain emerged from a study of cytomegalovirus exposure and HLA in healthy donors (dated by TCRdb to the late 2010s). About the study as a whole: An earlier analysis of several hundred of the donors reported over 250 Gb of sequence data and about 120 million unique TCR beta sequences obtained from around 170 million T cells. To predict cytomegalovirus infection status, the study combined high-throughput TCR immunosequencing, statistical association of individual TCRs with disease status, and machine learning. A later genetic analysis used genome-wide SNP genotypes for about three fifths of the 666 donors, treating that subset as a discovery cohort. A separate validation cohort of approximately 130 different subjects was used in addition to the 666-subject first cohort. The study profiled the T cell repertoires of under 700 subjects by immunosequencing and related them to cytomegalovirus serostatus. Rather than drawing on any new phenotypic data, the later analysis identified candidate immune exposures from TCR beta sequences and the way those sequences occurred across donors. A handful of DR-DQ haplotypes were treated as single units for association and clustering because of strong linkage in the cohort. The number of donors typed differed by locus, with about 629-640 for A, B, C, DRB1 and DQB1, over 500 for DQA1, 606 for DPA1, and over 400 for DPB1. The study aimed to test whether cataloging public T cell receptors could reveal signatures of past pathogen exposure. HLA typing covered class I and class II loci at four-digit resolution. Alongside the repertoire data, information on donor age, sex, ethnicity and CMV serostatus was compiled. To study patterns of TCR occurrence, a later analysis re-analyzed previously published TCR beta repertoires from under 750 donors and added high-resolution HLA genotyping. Among the roughly 400 genotyped donors, around 81% belonged to the genetic ancestry cluster associated with self-reported Caucasian donors. Roughly 310 gigabases of sequencing data and approximately 93 million unique TCR sequences were included in an early release covering around 600 HLA-typed donors. To decide whether each TCR beta V gene segment behaved as functional or pseudogenic, an earlier analysis of 587 of the donors relied on high-throughput TCR beta sequencing. All discovery cohort repertoires had been generated using a single sequencing platform. Among 300 to 450 genotyped donors of the cohort, an average of around 240,000 unique TCR beta nucleotide sequences were sequenced per donor, about a sixth of them non-productive. Broad study findings and their caveats: In vitro tests confirmed that three of the cytomegalovirus-associated TCR beta chains recognize cytomegalovirus antigens. In a later analysis, most CMV-associated TCR beta chains were found to appear HLA-restricted, with HLA associations seemingly driven largely by CMV exposure. The sequencing pipeline was judged likely to have produced a cluster of highly shared sequence variants as a technical artifact. The cohort was sequenced for TCR beta chains only, and without alpha or paired-chain data the features that could be detected were limited. In a later genetic analysis, fewer N-insertions in productive TCRs were reported among donors in an Asian-associated ancestry cluster than the roughly 640-donor mean. Some IMGT-functional V segments, including TRBV6-2 and TRBV6-3, could not be distinguished by the 87-base-pair reads and were therefore excluded. In a later analysis, several top co-occurrence clusters were reported to appear linked to parvovirus B19, influenza, CMV and Epstein-Barr virus. Linkage disequilibrium might explain the correlated functional status among segregating V segments, but an unknown experimental factor could not be excluded. The only immune exposure information available for the cohort was CMV serostatus. The classifier was reported to diagnose cytomegalovirus status with high specificity and sensitivity in both the original and validation cohorts. A further reported finding was that TCR beta sequences accurately predicted the HLA-A and HLA-B alleles for most subjects in the first cohort. In an earlier analysis of more than 450 of the donors, most TCR beta V segments were observed in productive rearrangements about 87% or about 30% of the time, broadly matching IMGT annotations. In a later analysis, HLA-associated TCR beta chains were found to be more clonally expanded and to have lower generation probabilities than equally common non-associated chains. Assigning TCR associations to individual alleles was difficult when HLA alleles, especially DR and DQ, strongly co-occurred. The presence/absence analyses assumed that sequencing depth was roughly uniform across donors, and that assumption may not be true. A later analysis found that TCR association rates varied across HLA loci, with DRB1 alleles showing the most associated TCRs and HLA-C alleles the fewest. The authors suggested that the approach could potentially be extended to other disease states and immunological phenotypes. The study gave a list of under 200 TCR beta chains associated with cytomegalovirus. HLA typing was unavailable for some donors at each locus, so association tests used only the typed subset. While some public TCRs were present in many individuals, most TCR sequences turned up only very rarely across donors. Because counts were too low, about 15 rarely observed V segments, including chromosome 9 orphons, were left out of the earlier analysis of about 500 of the donors. A later genetic analysis associated a missense DCLRE1C variant with V-gene and J-gene trimming of TCR beta chains, and an independent cohort replicated the association. At a false discovery rate of 0.05, a later analysis linked some 17,000 TCR beta sequences to specific HLA alleles.

The cohort was made up of roughly 670 healthy bone marrow donors. Cohort members were all nominally healthy when sampled, although unrecorded immune exposures were likely present. The donor tested CMV seronegative, placing the donor among the 350 to 400 seronegative members of the cohort. A peripheral blood sample was provided by each donor, and peripheral blood mononuclear cells were used for TCR beta sequencing. Genomic DNA extraction from the blood cell samples was performed with the Qiagen DNeasy Blood Extraction Kit. Counted from cysteine to phenylalanine, this CDR3 has 14 amino acids. The DNA shown is the 42-base CDR3, in frame from base 1. Trimming takes 1 base from V and 0 bases from J, and the germline ends sit 7 bases apart. The germline V gene sets CDR1 to SGHNT and CDR2 to YENEEA. Libraries were prepared through the immunoSEQ multiplex PCR assay. A mixture of 60 forward primers for TCR Vbeta segments and 13 reverse primers for TCR Jbeta segments was used in the multiplex PCR. A multiplex PCR assay on genomic DNA amplified the CDR3 region of rearranged TCR beta genes. Amplified TCR beta libraries were sequenced as 87-base-pair reads on the Illumina HiSeq System. In the original analysis: A later analysis tallied tens of millions of unique TCR beta chains across the 666 repertoires, and about 10 million of those chains were shared by two or more donors. To remove PCR and sequencing errors, raw reads were error-corrected and collapsed into unique sequences using a nearest-neighbor algorithm that merged closely related sequences. CDR3 sequences were aligned to IMGT reference sequences to assign V, D and J gene segments. Each retained sequence needed at least a six-nucleotide match to both a V gene segment and a J gene segment. A rearrangement was called productive if the CDR3 had no stop codons and remained in frame with V and J, and every other rearrangement was called non-productive. Following IMGT convention, CDR3 was defined as the stretch from the second conserved V-encoded cysteine up to the conserved J-encoded phenylalanine. The earlier analysis of about 560 of the donors excluded any sequence lacking an unambiguous match to a single V gene segment. An earlier analysis of 587 of the donors called V segments functional above 56.7% productive rearrangements and segregating when the between-donor standard deviation exceeded 5%. A statistical classification framework was built to diagnose cytomegalovirus status from the catalog of TCR beta chain sequences. A later analysis assigned V and J genes by comparing TCR nucleotide sequences with IMGT/GENE-DB human TR gene sequences. The TCRdist pipeline was used in a later analysis to assign CDR3 sequences and most-parsimonious VDJ recombination scenarios. In a later analysis, each TCR beta chain was defined by its CDR3 amino acid sequence together with its V-gene family, and reads without a unique V-gene family were excluded. A later analysis removed several hundred highly shared, low-generation-probability nucleotide sequences to deal with suspected cross-contamination and a sequencing artifact. A later analysis calculated a clonal expansion index for each public chain from normalized within-repertoire ranks of inferred template counts. A later analysis computed generation probabilities with a VDJ recombination model fitted to out-of-frame rearrangements, and checked the results against IGoR. In a later analysis, hypergeometric tests were used to score TCR-TCR, TCR-HLA and TCR-CMV co-occurrence, with a repertoire-size bias correction applied to TCR pairs. In a later analysis, false discovery rates were estimated by permuting HLA or CMV assignments 20 times. In a later analysis, co-occurring TCRs were grouped using DBSCAN, with TCRdist sequence similarity added in when clustering inside HLA-allele-positive subsets. Repertoires with fewer than 30,000 or more than 120,000 public chains, plus five repertoires with anomalous nucleotide sharing, were excluded from co-occurrence clustering. Here the immuneACCESS table is served through TCRdb, limited to in-frame sequences with V and J called. Missing clones are a known gap in these copies; in checked studies unresolved V genes cover under half, and the rest lacks a known reason. D and trimming were read from the DNA, whereas the V and J calls and clone size are those reported in that table. This sample lists more than 110,000 clones; 76% were detected once. The biggest ten clones account for 3.5% to 5% of the sample.

A remark on this clone: Its antigen target is currently unknown. There are no base qualities to consult, and no much larger clone falls within one base.

The sequencing input was PBMCs. The TCR comes from a man between 18 and 35 years old in good health and CMV-seronegative. The sequence is built from TRBV11-3 and TRBJ2-7; no D gene can be assigned with confidence. The CDR3 region has the sequence CASSLGQSSYEQYF. The DNA sequence is as follows: TGTGCCAGCAGCTTAGGACAAAGCTCCTACGAGCAGTACTTC.